This passage covers 29 T cell receptor beta chains from one sample sequenced in a study of cytomegalovirus exposure and HLA in healthy donors (dated by TCRdb to the late 2010s). The protocol used for the library was the immunoSEQ multiplex PCR assay. For the multiplex PCR, a mixture combining 60 forward primers for TCR Vbeta segments and 13 reverse primers for TCR Jbeta segments was used. TCRdb retrieved this table from immuneACCESS and kept in-frame rearrangements only. Not all clones are present; in checked studies, unresolved V genes account for under half, and no reason is known for the remainder. This sample has roughly 100,000 clones in its table, and around 78% of those were observed once. The biggest ten clones account for about 5.3% of the sample. The specimen sequenced was PBMCs. These receptors were obtained from a male donor in good health and CMV-seronegative.

The genes are TRBV2 and TRBJ1-5, with D maybe TRBD1 (5 bases). The germline gives CDR1 SNHLY, CDR2 FYNNEI. CDR3 length: 14 amino acids. The V gene lost 5 bases and the J gene lost 3 bases, with 11 bases spanning the gap. CDR3 in DNA: TGTGCCAGCAGTTACGGACACCTCAATCAGCCCCAGCATTTT. Protein: CASSYGHLNQPQHF.

V and J are TRBV30 and TRBJ1-2, with 7 bases fitting TRBD1. From germline, CDR1 is GTSNPN and CDR2 SVGIG (reference sequence). After removal of 4 bases from V and 7 bases from J, the junction contained 3 bases not matched to a gene. The CDR3 is 11 amino acids. The CDR3 coding sequence is TGTGCCTGGAAACAGGGGAGTGGCTACACCTTC. As protein: CAWKQGSGYTF.

This chain uses TRBV2 with TRBJ1-2; 12 bases are shared with TRBD1. The CDR3 spans 15 residues. V shed 6 bases and J 3 bases; nucleotides not matched to a gene: 5. Germline lookup yields CDR1 SNHLY and CDR2 FYNNEI. CDR3 loop: CASSPGTGGDYGYTF. In nucleotides, the CDR3 is TGTGCCAGCAGCCCCGGGACAGGGGGCGACTATGGCTACACCTTC.

The chain combines TRBV15 with TRBJ2-1, with D maybe TRBD2 (6 bases). The ends were cut back, 0 bases at V and 7 bases at J, with 16 bases in the middle. CDR1 and CDR2 (germline): LNHNV, YYDKDF (reference sequence). The CDR3 sequence is 16 residues long. This chain's CDR3 is CATSRDLVGGRNEQFF. Written as DNA, the CDR3 is TGTGCCACCAGCAGAGATCTCGTGGGGGGAAGGAATGAGCAGTTCTTC.

V is TRBV4-2 and J is TRBJ1-2; no reliable D call. Trimming took 3 bases from V and 0 from J, leaving 14 bases between them. The length of the CDR3 is 16 residues. Germline loops: CDR1 LGHNA, CDR2 YNFKEQ. CDR3 loop: CASSHISTASNYGYTF. In nucleotides, the CDR3 is TGTGCCAGCAGCCATATAAGTACTGCCTCTAACTATGGCTACACCTTC.

The chain has TRBV7-9 and TRBJ2-5; possible D gene TRBD1, 6 bases. Per germline, CDR1 SEHNR and CDR2 FQNEAQ (reference sequence). The CDR3 runs 16 residues. The CDR3 nucleotides read TGTTCCTGCTCGGAACAGGGATGGCCTTACCAAGAGACCCAGTACTTC. Translation: CSCSEQGWPYQETQYF. Full variable domain (missing parts from reference TRBV7-9 and TRBJ2-5): DTGVSQNPRHKITKRGQNVTFRCDPISEHNRLYWYRQTLGQGPEFLTYFQNEAQLEKSRLLSDRFSAERPKGSFSTLEIQRTEQGDSAMYLCSCSEQGWPYQETQYFGPGTRLLVL.

The chain couples TRBV7-3 to TRBJ2-1; the D is unclear. V was shortened by 4 bases and J by 7 bases, with 11 bases between the two germline ends. This CDR3 is built from 13 residues. The germline gives CDR1 SGHTA, CDR2 FQGTGA. The CDR3: CASSWVRSNEQFF. For the CDR3, the DNA is TGTGCCAGCAGCTGGGTGCGGTCGAATGAGCAGTTCTTC. Combining the CDR3 with reference TRBV7-3 and TRBJ2-1 gives the whole variable domain GAGVSQTPSNKVTEKGKYVELRCDPISGHTALYWYRQSLGQGPEFLIYFQGTGAADDSGLPNDRFFAVRPEGSVSTLKIQRTERGDSAVYLCASSWVRSNEQFFGPGTRLTVL.

CDR3: CASTSSAALNYGYTF. CDR3 nucleotide sequence: TGTGCCAGCACCAGCTCGGCGGCACTTAACTATGGCTACACCTTC. The gene calls are TRBV2 and TRBJ1-2, with D hard to call. The germline V gene has CDR1 SNHLY and CDR2 FYNNEI. Trimming stripped 7 bases from V and 1 base from J, with 16 bases between. The CDR3 is made up of 15 amino acids.

The chain joins TRBV5-1 to TRBJ2-1; 11 positions agree with TRBD1. This CDR3 is built from 16 residues. Germline V lookup: CDR1 SGHRS, CDR2 YFSETQ. The V and J ends lost 5 bases and 4 bases, in that order; junction bases with no gene match: 8. The CDR3 spells CASSYGQGAEYNEQFF. In DNA, the CDR3 is TGCGCCAGCAGTTATGGACAGGGGGCTGAATACAATGAGCAGTTCTTC.

J is TRBJ2-4 and V is TRBV18; 9 bases are shared with TRBD2. CDR1 is KGHSH, CDR2 LQKENI, per germline. The CDR3 consists of 17 residues. With V trimmed by 1 base and J by 10 bases, 14 bases remained unmatched. CDR3 coding DNA: TGTGCCAGCTCACCACAAACCTCGGCGGGAGGGCTAGGGATTCAGTACTTC. This sequence encodes CASSPQTSAGGLGIQYF.

This clone has more than one count but fewer than ten. V and J are TRBV2 and TRBJ1-2, with D perhaps TRBD1 (5 bases). Deletions cut 10 bases from V and 5 bases from J, with 17 bases between. Germline assignment: CDR1 SNHLY and CDR2 FYNNEI. This CDR3 has 13 amino acids. The CDR3 is CANLTENIYGYTF. The CDR3 bases are TGTGCCAACTTGACAGAGAACATTTATGGCTACACCTTC.

This clone was seen only a few times. The chain combines TRBV5-4 with TRBJ1-3; tentative D call: TRBD1 (6 bases). This CDR3 is built from 15 residues. Germline V CDR1 and CDR2: SGHNT, YYREEE (reference sequence). V dropped 9 bases and J dropped 0 bases, with 16 bases sitting between them. The CDR3 region has the DNA TGTGCCACCACGGAAGGGGGACGCTCTGGAAACACCATATATTTT. It codes for CATTEGGRSGNTIYF.

The genes are TRBV19 and TRBJ1-4; D ambiguous. Trimming pared 5 bases from V and 0 bases from J, leaving 10 bases between. CDR1 LNHDA and CDR2 SQIVND come from the germline V gene (reference sequence). The CDR3 has 15 amino acids. CDR3 in amino acids: CASSFKLTTNEKLFF. CDR3 nucleotides: TGTGCCAGTAGTTTCAAGCTGACAACTAATGAAAAACTGTTTTTT.

This clone was counted between two and nine times. The chain couples TRBV6-6 to TRBJ2-1; the D gene is possibly TRBD2 (6 bases). The germline V gene encodes CDR1 MNHNY and CDR2 SVGAGI (reference sequence). CDR3 length equals 13 residues. V was shortened by 6 bases and J by 6 bases, with 12 bases between the two germline ends. The CDR3 region is CASREGGGNEQFF. The CDR3 DNA reads as TGTGCCAGCAGGGAGGGCGGTGGCAATGAGCAGTTCTTC.

V and J are TRBV18 and TRBJ1-5, with TRBD1 matching over 10 bases. V trimming: 5 bases; J trimming: 9 bases; junction bases outside the gene matches: 10. The CDR3 runs 15 residues. Germline V gene sequence: CDR1 KGHSH, CDR2 LQKENI. The DNA for the CDR3 is TGTGCCAGCTCAAGGGACAGGGGAGGCCCTCGGCCCCAGCATTTT. This sequence encodes CASSRDRGGPRPQHF.

This clone came up a few times. This rearrangement joins TRBV5-4 to TRBJ2-1, with 7 positions matching TRBD1. Germline CDR1 is SGHNT and CDR2 is YYREEE (reference sequence). V lost 5 bases to trimming and J lost 6 bases; unmatched junction nucleotides: 5. This CDR3 region has 13 residues. CDR3 DNA: TGTGCCAGCAGTCTCGACAGGGTCAATGAGCAGTTCTTC. Residues: CASSLDRVNEQFF.

The chain couples TRBV7-2 to TRBJ1-5, with D possibly TRBD1 on 5 matching bases. This CDR3 has 15 residues. Germline CDR1 and CDR2: SGHTA and FQGNSA. Deletions cut 1 base from V and 3 bases from J, with 10 bases between. The CDR3 nucleotides are TGTGCCAGCAGCTTAGGCAGGGCTTACAATCAGCCCCAGCATTTT. Protein: CASSLGRAYNQPQHF. The variable domain in full, completed from reference TRBV7-2 and TRBJ1-5, reads GAGVSQSPSNKVTEKGKDVELRCDPISGHTALYWYRQSLGQGLEFLIYFQGNSAPDKSGLPSDRFSAERTGGSVSTLTIQRTQQEDSAVYLCASSLGRAYNQPQHFGDGTRLSIL.

The chain uses TRBV10-3 and TRBJ1-4; D is perhaps TRBD1 (5 bases). Germline V CDR1 and CDR2: ENHRY, SYGVKD. With 8 bases removed from V and 3 bases from J, the gap between germline ends came to 10 bases. CDR3 length: 13 amino acids. The CDR3 region is CAIGDLPNEKLFF. DNA of the CDR3: TGTGCCATCGGGGACTTGCCTAATGAAAAACTGTTTTTT.

The rearrangement links TRBV11-2 to TRBJ2-7, with D possibly being TRBD1 (6 bases). The CDR3 has 13 residues. Looked up from germline, CDR1 is SGHAT and CDR2 is FQNNGV. V dropped 8 bases and J dropped 3 bases, with 14 bases sitting between them. DNA for the CDR3: TGTGCCAGCCGACCCCAGGGGAACTACGAGCAGTACTTC. Protein: CASRPQGNYEQYF.

This clone has just one count. The chain carries TRBV7-9 and TRBJ2-7, with D uncertain. The germline gives CDR1 SEHNR, CDR2 FQNEAQ (reference sequence). Trimming took 1 base from V and 0 from J, leaving 10 bases between them. CDR3 length: 15 residues. The CDR3, as DNA: TGTGCCAGCAGCTTAGGGGCCGCCGGCTCCTACGAGCAGTACTTC. It specifies CASSLGAAGSYEQYF.

The chain combines TRBV13 with TRBJ2-7, with 8 bases lining up with TRBD1. Germline CDR1 and CDR2: PRHDT and FYEKMQ (reference sequence). The CDR3 length is 13 residues. Germline trimming cut 2 bases from V and 7 bases from J; bases unmatched to any gene: 4. CDR3 DNA: TGTGCCAGCAGCTTACAGGGGGCGAGAGAGCAGTACTTC. It codes for CASSLQGAREQYF.

CDR3 nucleotides: TGTGCCAGCAGCGAGGGACTTAACAATGAGCAGTTCTTC. This sequence encodes CASSEGLNNEQFF. The chain couples TRBV7-9 to TRBJ2-1, with D possibly matching TRBD2 (6 bases). The CDR3 has 13 residues. V was pared by 5 bases and J by 5 bases, with 10 bases between. Per the germline V gene, CDR1 is SEHNR and CDR2 is FQNEAQ (reference sequence).

The V gene is TRBV10-1, the J gene TRBJ2-5, with a tentative D call TRBD1 (6 bases). The CDR3 contains 14 residues. V dropped 3 bases and J dropped 5 bases, with 13 bases sitting between them. Germline V gene data show CDR1 as WNHNN and CDR2 as SYGVQD (reference sequence). The DNA of the CDR3 is TGCGCCAGCAGTGACAGGACAGCCAGGGAGACCCAGTACTTC. Translated, it gives CASSDRTARETQYF.

The genes are TRBV7-2 and TRBJ1-2; D is ambiguous. Trimming shortened V by 1 base and J by 5 bases, and 5 bases separated the two germline ends. CDR3 length: 12 amino acids. Per the germline V gene, CDR1 is SGHTA and CDR2 is FQGNSA. The CDR3 DNA is TGTGCCAGCAGCTTAGATCAGTATGGCTACACCTTC. It translates to CASSLDQYGYTF.

This clone was seen a handful of times. The CDR3 region has the DNA TGTGCCAGCAGTTTACAGGGAAGCAATCAGCCCCAGCATTTT. It codes for CASSLQGSNQPQHF. V is TRBV27 and J is TRBJ1-5; D is perhaps TRBD1 (5 bases). Germline loops: CDR1 MNHEY, CDR2 SMNVEV (reference sequence). V lost 2 bases and J lost 1, with 6 bases in between. The CDR3 is 14 residues long.

The J gene is TRBJ1-2, the V gene TRBV7-8, with D tentatively TRBD1 (5 bases). This CDR3 comprises 15 residues. From germline, CDR1 is SGHVS and CDR2 FQNEAQ. Trimming shortened V by 1 base and J by 0 bases, and 9 bases separated the two germline ends. CDR3 region: CASSLGRQPNYGYTF. CDR3 DNA: TGTGCCAGCAGCTTAGGTCGACAGCCTAACTATGGCTACACCTTC.

The V gene is TRBV7-9, the J gene TRBJ2-4; maybe TRBD1 (5 bases). V lost 2 bases, J lost 5 bases, and 7 bases lay in between. The germline CDR1 and CDR2 sequences are SEHNR and FQNEAQ (reference sequence). There are 13 residues in the CDR3. CDR3 in amino acids: CASSLQGQNIQYF. DNA for the CDR3: TGTGCCAGCAGCTTACAGGGTCAAAACATTCAGTACTTC.

The chain has TRBV10-3 and TRBJ1-1; TRBD1 agrees at 8 bases. V gave up 5 bases and J gave up 5 bases; unmatched junction bases: 10. Germline CDR1 ENHRY, CDR2 SYGVKD. This CDR3 contains 15 residues. The CDR3: CAISSPTGEATEAFF. In DNA form, the CDR3 reads TGTGCCATCAGTTCTCCGACAGGGGAGGCAACTGAAGCTTTCTTT.

This sequence joins TRBV7-9 and TRBJ2-7; D is perhaps TRBD2 (6 bases). Per germline, CDR1 SEHNR and CDR2 FQNEAQ (reference sequence). Deletions cut 8 bases from V and 10 bases from J, with 21 bases between. The CDR3 loop spans 13 amino acids. In DNA form, the CDR3 reads TGTGCCAGCGGGGAAGACGGAGGGCTTACCCAGTACTTC. It yields the protein CASGEDGGLTQYF.